What follows describes a single T cell receptor beta chain. Its antigen remains unknown. The sample comes from a study of cytomegalovirus exposure and HLA in healthy donors. In the study overall: Clustering assigned approximately 78% of the approximately 430 genotyped donors to the Caucasian-associated ancestry cluster.

This PCR relied on a set of 60 Vbeta primers and 13 Jbeta primers. Assay: immunoSEQ multiplex PCR; the TCRdb copy retains only in-frame clones and omits some. This sample yields roughly 140,000 clones, of which 76% are seen a single time; 3.5% to 5% belongs to the top ten. Notes on the study in general: The authors later found HLA-associated TCR beta chains more clonally expanded than equally common others. In a later analysis, HLA-C alleles had the fewest associated TCRs, DRB1 alleles the most.

This receptor was taken from a young man in good health and CMV-seronegative. Sequenced: PBMCs.

The CDR3 DNA reads TGTGCCAGCAGTGAAGACAGGTCCTACGAGCAGTACTTC. Its translation: CASSEDRSYEQYF. The chain carries TRBV2 and TRBJ2-7; TRBD1 might be the D (5 bases). Germline V gene sequence: CDR1 SNHLY, CDR2 FYNNEI. The CDR3 consists of 13 residues. V lost 1 base and J lost 1, with 5 bases in between.